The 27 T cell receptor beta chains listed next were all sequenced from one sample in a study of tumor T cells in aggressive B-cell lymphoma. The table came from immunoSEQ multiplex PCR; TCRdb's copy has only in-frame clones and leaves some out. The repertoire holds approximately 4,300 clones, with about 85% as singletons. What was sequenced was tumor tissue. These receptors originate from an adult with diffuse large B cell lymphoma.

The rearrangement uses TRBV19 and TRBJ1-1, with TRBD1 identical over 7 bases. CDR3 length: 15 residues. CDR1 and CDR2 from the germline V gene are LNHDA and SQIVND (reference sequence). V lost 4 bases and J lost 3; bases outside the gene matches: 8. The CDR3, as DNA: TGTGCCAGTAGTAACCCGACAGGGTGGGACACTGAAGCTTTCTTT. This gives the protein CASSNPTGWDTEAFF.

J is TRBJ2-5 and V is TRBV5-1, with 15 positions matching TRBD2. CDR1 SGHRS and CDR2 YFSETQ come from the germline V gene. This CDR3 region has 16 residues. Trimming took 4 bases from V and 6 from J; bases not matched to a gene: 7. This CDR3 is CASSAGLAGGPKTQYF. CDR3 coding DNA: TGCGCCAGCAGCGCCGGACTAGCGGGGGGGCCGAAGACCCAGTACTTC.

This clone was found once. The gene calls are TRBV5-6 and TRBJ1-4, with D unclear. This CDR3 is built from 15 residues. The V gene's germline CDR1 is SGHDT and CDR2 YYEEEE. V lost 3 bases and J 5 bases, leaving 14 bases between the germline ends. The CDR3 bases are TGTGCCAGCAGCTCGCCCCGGGGAACAAATGAAAAACTGTTTTTT. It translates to CASSSPRGTNEKLFF.

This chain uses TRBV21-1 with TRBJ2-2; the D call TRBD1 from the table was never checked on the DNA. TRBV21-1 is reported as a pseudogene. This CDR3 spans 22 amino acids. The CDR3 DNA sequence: TGTACCAGCTCAATCAAGCCGGGACAGGGCGTTGGCCGTCTCCCAAGGACCGGGGAGCTGTTTTTT. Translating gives CTSSIKPGQGVGRLPRTGELFF.

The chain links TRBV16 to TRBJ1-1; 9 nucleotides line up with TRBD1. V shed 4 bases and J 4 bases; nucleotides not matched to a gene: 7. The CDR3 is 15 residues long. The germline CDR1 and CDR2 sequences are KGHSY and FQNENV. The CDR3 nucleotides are TGTGCCAGCAGCCTATTGGGGACAGGGAGCACTGAAGCTTTCTTT. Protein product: CASSLLGTGSTEAFF.

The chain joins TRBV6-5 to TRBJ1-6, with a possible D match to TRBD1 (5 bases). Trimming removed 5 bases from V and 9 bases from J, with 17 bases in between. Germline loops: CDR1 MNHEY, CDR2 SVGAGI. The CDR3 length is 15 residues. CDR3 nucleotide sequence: TGTGCCAGCAGTCCTTCGACAGTCTGGGCTTCACCCCTCCACTTT. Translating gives CASSPSTVWASPLHF.

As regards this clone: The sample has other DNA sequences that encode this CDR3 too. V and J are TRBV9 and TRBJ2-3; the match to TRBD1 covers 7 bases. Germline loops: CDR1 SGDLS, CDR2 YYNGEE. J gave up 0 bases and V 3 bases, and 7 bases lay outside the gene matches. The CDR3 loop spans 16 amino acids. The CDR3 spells CASSAGTVRSTDTQYF. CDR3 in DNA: TGTGCCAGCAGCGCAGGGACAGTCCGTAGCACAGATACGCAGTATTTT.

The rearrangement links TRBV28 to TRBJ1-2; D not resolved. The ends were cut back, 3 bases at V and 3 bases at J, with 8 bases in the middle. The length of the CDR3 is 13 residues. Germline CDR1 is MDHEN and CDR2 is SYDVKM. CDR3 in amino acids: CASSLTEDYGYTF. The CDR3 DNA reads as TGTGCCAGCAGTTTGACGGAGGACTATGGCTACACCTTC.

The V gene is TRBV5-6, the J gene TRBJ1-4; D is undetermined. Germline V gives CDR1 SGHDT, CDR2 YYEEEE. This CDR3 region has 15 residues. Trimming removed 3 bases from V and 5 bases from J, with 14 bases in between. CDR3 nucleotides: TGTGCCAGCAGCTCGCCCCGGGAAACAAATGAAAAACTGTTTTTT. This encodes CASSSPRETNEKLFF. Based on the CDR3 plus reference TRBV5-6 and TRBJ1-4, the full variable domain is DAGVTQSPTHLIKTRGQQVTLRCSPKSGHDTVSWYQQALGQGPQFIFQYYEEEERQRGNFPDRFSGHQFPNYSSELNVNALLLGDSALYLCASSSPRETNEKLFFGSGTQLSVL.

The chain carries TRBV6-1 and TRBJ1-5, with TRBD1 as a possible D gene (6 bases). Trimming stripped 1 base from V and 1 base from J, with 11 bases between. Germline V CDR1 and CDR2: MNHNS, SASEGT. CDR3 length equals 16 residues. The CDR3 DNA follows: TGTGCCAGCAGTGAAGGATGGGGGCGAAGCAATCAGCCCCAGCATTTT. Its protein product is CASSEGWGRSNQPQHF.

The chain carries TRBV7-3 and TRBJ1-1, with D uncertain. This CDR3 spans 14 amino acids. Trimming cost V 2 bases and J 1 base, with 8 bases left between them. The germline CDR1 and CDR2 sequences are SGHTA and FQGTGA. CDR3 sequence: CASSLGPWNTEAFF. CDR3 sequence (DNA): TGTGCCAGCAGCTTAGGCCCGTGGAACACTGAAGCTTTCTTT.

The CDR3 is CAISDSGNTEAFF. Here the CDR3 DNA reads TGTGCCATCAGCGACTCGGGGAACACTGAAGCTTTCTTT. The J gene is TRBJ1-1, the V gene TRBV10-3; D remains unclear. The CDR3 consists of 13 residues. From germline, CDR1 is ENHRY and CDR2 SYGVKD. The V end was cut by 6 bases, the J end by 1 base, with 9 bases between.

CDR3 residues: CASSFWGGTNNEQFF. The CDR3 DNA reads as TGTGCCAGCAGCTTTTGGGGGGGAACAAACAATGAGCAGTTCTTC. This chain uses TRBV7-2 with TRBJ2-1; 7 bases agree with TRBD2. Per the germline V gene, CDR1 is SGHTA and CDR2 is FQGNSA. V was clipped by 3 bases and J by 5 bases; unmatched bases: 7. The CDR3 spans 15 residues. The complete variable domain, with remaining parts taken from reference TRBV7-2 and TRBJ2-1, reads GAGVSQSPSNKVTEKGKDVELRCDPISGHTALYWYRQSLGQGLEFLIYFQGNSAPDKSGLPSDRFSAERTGGSVSTLTIQRTQQEDSAVYLCASSFWGGTNNEQFFGPGTRLTVL.

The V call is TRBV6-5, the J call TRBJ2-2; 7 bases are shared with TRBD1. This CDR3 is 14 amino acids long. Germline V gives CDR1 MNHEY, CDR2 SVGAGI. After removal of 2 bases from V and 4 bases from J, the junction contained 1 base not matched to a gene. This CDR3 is CASSYNRGTGELFF. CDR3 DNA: TGTGCCAGCAGTTACAACAGGGGCACCGGGGAGCTGTTTTTT.

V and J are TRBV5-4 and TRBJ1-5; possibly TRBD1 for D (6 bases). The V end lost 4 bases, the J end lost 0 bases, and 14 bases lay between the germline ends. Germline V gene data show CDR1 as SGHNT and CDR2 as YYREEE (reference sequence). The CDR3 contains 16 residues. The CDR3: CASSLKDRDSNQPQHF. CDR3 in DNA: TGTGCCAGCAGCCTGAAGGACAGAGATAGCAATCAGCCCCAGCATTTT.

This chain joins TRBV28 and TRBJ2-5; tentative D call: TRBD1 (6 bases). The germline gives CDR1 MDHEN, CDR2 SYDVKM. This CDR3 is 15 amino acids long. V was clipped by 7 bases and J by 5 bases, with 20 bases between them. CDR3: CASTTSQGGGETQYF. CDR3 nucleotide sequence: TGTGCCAGCACAACCTCGCAAGGGGGTGGGGAGACCCAGTACTTC.

CDR3 in DNA: TGTGCCAGCAGCAAAAACGGGTCGGACATCTCAATATTCTACGAGCAGTACTTC. Its translation: CASSKNGSDISIFYEQYF. The chain couples TRBV21-1 to TRBJ2-7; the table calls TRBD1, which could not be checked here. TRBV21-1 is noted as a pseudogene. This CDR3 is 18 amino acids long.

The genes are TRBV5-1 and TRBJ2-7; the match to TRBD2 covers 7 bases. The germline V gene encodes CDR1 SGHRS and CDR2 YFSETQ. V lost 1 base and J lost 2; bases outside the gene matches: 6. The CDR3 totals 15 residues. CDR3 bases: TGCGCCAGCAGCTTGTACGCGGGGGTAACCTACGAGCAGTACTTC. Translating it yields CASSLYAGVTYEQYF.

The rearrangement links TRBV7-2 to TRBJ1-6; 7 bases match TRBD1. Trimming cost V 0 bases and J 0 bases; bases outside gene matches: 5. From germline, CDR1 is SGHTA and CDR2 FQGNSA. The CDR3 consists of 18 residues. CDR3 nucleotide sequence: TGTGCCAGCAGCTTAGCAGGGGGCACGAGCTCCTATAATTCACCCCTCCACTTT. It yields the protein CASSLAGGTSSYNSPLHF.

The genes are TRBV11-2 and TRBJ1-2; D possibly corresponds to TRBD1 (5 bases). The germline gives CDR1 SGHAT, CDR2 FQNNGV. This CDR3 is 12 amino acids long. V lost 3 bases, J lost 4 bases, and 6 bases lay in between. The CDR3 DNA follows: TGTGCCAGCAGCTTTGACAGCTATGGCTACACCTTC. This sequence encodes CASSFDSYGYTF.

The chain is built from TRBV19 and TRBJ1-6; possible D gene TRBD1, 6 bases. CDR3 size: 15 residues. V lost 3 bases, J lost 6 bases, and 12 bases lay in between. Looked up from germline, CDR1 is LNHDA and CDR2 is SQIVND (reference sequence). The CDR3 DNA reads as TGTGCCAGTAGTATGAGACAGGCACCTAATTCACCCCTCCACTTT. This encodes CASSMRQAPNSPLHF.

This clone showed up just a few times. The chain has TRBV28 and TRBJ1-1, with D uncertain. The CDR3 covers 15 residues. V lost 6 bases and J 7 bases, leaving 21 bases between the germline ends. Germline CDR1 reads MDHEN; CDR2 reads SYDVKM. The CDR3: CASRMNYGSPVEAFF. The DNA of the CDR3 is TGTGCCAGCAGGATGAACTACGGGTCGCCGGTTGAAGCTTTCTTT. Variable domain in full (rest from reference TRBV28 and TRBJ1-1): DVKVTQSSRYLVKRTGEKVFLECVQDMDHENMFWYRQDPGLGLRLIYFSYDVKMKEKGDIPEGYSVSREKKERFSLILESASTNQTSMYLCASRMNYGSPVEAFFGQGTRLTVV.

CDR3 sequence (DNA): TGTGCCAGCAGCCAAGTTCTCGGGAACCCAGATACGCAGTATTTT. It specifies CASSQVLGNPDTQYF. The V call is TRBV4-2, the J call TRBJ2-3, with TRBD2 as a possible D gene (5 bases). Germline V gene lookup returns CDR1 LGHNA and CDR2 YNFKEQ. This CDR3 region has 15 residues. V was pared by 1 base and J by 4 bases, with 12 bases between.

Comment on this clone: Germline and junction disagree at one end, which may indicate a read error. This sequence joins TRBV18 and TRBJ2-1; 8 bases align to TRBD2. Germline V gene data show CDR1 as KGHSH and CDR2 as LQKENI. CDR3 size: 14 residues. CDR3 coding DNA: TGTGCCAGCTCACCAGGGACTAGGCTCAATGAGCAATTCTTC. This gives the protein CASSPGTRLNEQFF.

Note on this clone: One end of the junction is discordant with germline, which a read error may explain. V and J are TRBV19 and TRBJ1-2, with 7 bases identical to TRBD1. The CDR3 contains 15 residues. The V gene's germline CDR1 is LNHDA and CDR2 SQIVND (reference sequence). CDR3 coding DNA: TGTACCAGTAGTGTCCTTTCCGGGACAGCCTATGGCTACACCTTC. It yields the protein CTSSVLSGTAYGYTF. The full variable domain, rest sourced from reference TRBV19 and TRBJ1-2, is DGGITQSPKYLFRKEGQNVTLSCEQNLNHDAMYWYRQDPGQGLRLIYYSQIVNDFQKGDIAEGYSVSREKKESFPLTVTSAQKNPTAFYLCTSSVLSGTAYGYTFGSGTRLTVV.

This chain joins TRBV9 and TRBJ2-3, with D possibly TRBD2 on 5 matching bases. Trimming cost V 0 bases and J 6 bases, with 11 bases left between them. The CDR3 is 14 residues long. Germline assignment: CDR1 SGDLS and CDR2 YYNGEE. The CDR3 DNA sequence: TGTGCCAGCAGCGTAGTCGGGGAGACGGATACGCAGTATTTT. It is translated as CASSVVGETDTQYF.

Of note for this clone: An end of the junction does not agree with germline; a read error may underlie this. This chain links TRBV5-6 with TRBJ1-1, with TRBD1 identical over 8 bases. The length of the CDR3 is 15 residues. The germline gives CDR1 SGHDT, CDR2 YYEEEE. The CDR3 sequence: CASTLDGQGNTEAFF. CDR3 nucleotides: TGTGCCAGCACCTTGGACGGACAGGGGAACACTGAAGCTTTCTTT.